The 23 T cell receptor beta chains below were found in one sample sequenced in a study of shared clonotypes between healthy human individuals. Measured with immunoSEQ multiplex PCR; TCRdb has only the in-frame clones, and not every one. The sample yields over a million clones, roughly 96% seen once. Sequencing was performed on naive CD4+ T cells sorted from blood. Subset reported: CD45RA+ positively selected. Receptors originate from a man younger than 40 in good health.

The J gene is TRBJ2-5, the V gene TRBV5-6; TRBD2 matches 7 bases. Germline trimming cut 6 bases from V and 2 bases from J; bases unmatched to any gene: 4. This CDR3 region has 13 residues. CDR1 is SGHDT, CDR2 YYEEEE, per germline. The CDR3 DNA reads as TGTGCCAGCACTGGGGGAGGGCAAGAGACCCAGTACTTC. Translating it yields CASTGGGQETQYF.

The chain uses TRBV10-1 and TRBJ2-2, with D unresolved. Germline CDR1 and CDR2: WNHNN and SYGVQD (reference sequence). The CDR3 runs to 16 residues. V was cut by 0 bases and J by 3 bases, with 11 bases left in between. The CDR3 region is CASSESVPVDTGELFF. Written as DNA, the CDR3 is TGCGCCAGCAGTGAGTCGGTCCCAGTGGACACCGGGGAGCTGTTTTTT.

The rearrangement links TRBV10-1 to TRBJ2-7; maybe TRBD1 (5 bases). Trimming removed 7 bases at V and 3 bases at J, with 10 bases between. This CDR3 region has 12 residues. Per germline, CDR1 WNHNN and CDR2 SYGVQD (reference sequence). The DNA for the CDR3 is TGCGCCAGCAAAAACAGGATCTACGAGCAGTACTTC. This codes for CASKNRIYEQYF.

J is TRBJ2-3 and V is TRBV7-6, with unresolved D. V was pared by 5 bases and J by 4 bases, with 13 bases between. The CDR3 has 14 amino acids. In germline, CDR1 is SGHVS, CDR2 FNYEAQ. The CDR3 coding sequence is TGTGCCAGCAGCCACCCTTCGTATCCAGATACGCAGTATTTT. Translated, it gives CASSHPSYPDTQYF.

The DNA for the CDR3 is TGTGCCATCCAACTCCGGACCGGCTACAATGAGCAGTTCTTC. Protein sequence: CAIQLRTGYNEQFF. This sequence joins TRBV6-5 and TRBJ2-1; D remains unclear. Trimming stripped 10 bases from V and 3 bases from J, with 16 bases between. The CDR3 is 14 residues long. Germline V CDR1 and CDR2: MNHEY, SVGAGI.

On this clone: Other DNA sequences in the sample encode the same CDR3. The chain employs TRBV20-1 and TRBJ1-2; D ambiguous. The germline V gene has CDR1 DFQATT and CDR2 SNEGSKA (reference sequence). Trimming took off 6 bases at V and 8 bases at J, with 7 bases between the two ends. This CDR3 has 9 residues. CDR3 residues: CSAGRGYTF. The DNA for the CDR3 is TGCAGTGCGGGGAGAGGCTACACCTTC.

V usage is TRBV6-1 and J usage is TRBJ2-2, with 7 bases fitting TRBD1. J was trimmed by 3 bases and V by 4 bases; bases with no gene match: 8. This CDR3 comprises 16 residues. Germline loops: CDR1 MNHNS, CDR2 SASEGT. The CDR3 is CASSAIETGYTGELFF. The CDR3 coding sequence is TGTGCCAGCAGTGCGATAGAGACAGGGTACACCGGGGAGCTGTTTTTT.

This clone was found once. This sequence joins TRBV5-5 and TRBJ2-1; the D gene is possibly TRBD2 (6 bases). Germline V lookup: CDR1 SGHKS, CDR2 YYEKEE (reference sequence). The V gene lost 5 bases and the J gene lost 9 bases, with 15 bases spanning the gap. The CDR3 runs 13 residues. The CDR3 sequence: CASSFRGRGEQFF. In DNA, the CDR3 is TGTGCCAGCAGTTTTCGGGGGAGAGGTGAGCAGTTCTTC.

This rearrangement joins TRBV7-8 to TRBJ2-1; D may match TRBD1 or TRBD2 (5 bases each). CDR1 SGHVS and CDR2 FQNEAQ come from the germline V gene. V was clipped by 3 bases and J by 0 bases, with 15 bases between them. The CDR3 runs to 17 residues. CDR3 amino acids: CASSFGGDRGSYNEQFF. The CDR3 nucleotides are TGTGCCAGCAGCTTCGGTGGGGACCGAGGCTCCTACAATGAGCAGTTCTTC.

This clone has a single count. V usage is TRBV15 and J usage is TRBJ1-4; 9 nucleotides agree with TRBD1. V lost 1 base, J lost 8 bases, and 8 bases stayed unmatched. The CDR3 consists of 16 residues. Germline CDR1 is LNHNV and CDR2 is YYDKDF (reference sequence). CDR3 region: CATSRAPTDRGEKLFF. CDR3 in DNA: TGTGCCACCAGCAGAGCCCCGACGGACAGGGGAGAAAAACTGTTTTTT.

The chain combines TRBV19 with TRBJ2-7; D gene uncertain. The CDR3 length is 16 residues. V was cut by 1 base and J by 3 bases, with 16 bases left in between. The germline CDR1 and CDR2 sequences are LNHDA and SQIVND (reference sequence). The CDR3 DNA reads TGTGCCAGTAGTATAGTATTTCGAGAGGCGCACTACGAGCAGTACTTC. This gives the protein CASSIVFREAHYEQYF.

The gene calls are TRBV30 and TRBJ1-2; D is unclear. V lost 5 bases, J lost 5 bases, and 15 bases lay in between. The CDR3 has 13 residues. CDR1 is GTSNPN, CDR2 SVGIG, per germline (reference sequence). In DNA form, the CDR3 reads TGTGCCTGGTCAAGATGGAGCCCATATGGCTACACCTTC. It translates to CAWSRWSPYGYTF. The full variable domain, rest sourced from reference TRBV30 and TRBJ1-2, is SQTIHQWPATLVQPVGSPLSLECTVEGTSNPNLYWYRQAAGRGLQLLFYSVGIGQISSEVPQNLSASRPQDRQFILSSKKLLLSDSGFYLCAWSRWSPYGYTFGSGTRLTVV.

V is TRBV9 and J is TRBJ2-2; no clear D gene. V was shortened by 0 bases and J by 7 bases, with 7 bases between the two germline ends. Looked up from germline, CDR1 is SGDLS and CDR2 is YYNGEE. This CDR3 has 13 residues. The CDR3 protein is CASSVVGFGELFF. CDR3 nucleotide sequence: TGTGCCAGCAGCGTAGTCGGCTTCGGGGAGCTGTTTTTT.

The V and J genes are TRBV5-1 and TRBJ2-6; the D is unclear. Germline values: CDR1 SGHRS, CDR2 YFSETQ. The V end was cut by 5 bases, the J end by 2 bases, with 5 bases between. CDR3 size: 13 residues. The CDR3 spells CASSETGANVLTF. CDR3 DNA sequence: TGCGCCAGCAGTGAAACTGGGGCCAACGTCCTGACTTTC.

The V gene is TRBV21-1, the J gene TRBJ2-2; the table's TRBD2 call for D was not verified on the DNA. TRBV21-1 constitutes a pseudogene. The CDR3 has 19 amino acids. The CDR3, as DNA: TGTGCCAGCAGCAACTACCTGAGGGAGGCACCACTGAACACCGGGGAGCTGTTTTTT. Its protein product is CASSNYLREAPLNTGELFF.

This clone showed up just once. The V and J genes are TRBV7-8 and TRBJ2-1; D assignment may be TRBD1 or TRBD2 (5 bases each). Germline assignment: CDR1 SGHVS and CDR2 FQNEAQ. V was trimmed by 8 bases and J by 7 bases, leaving 18 bases between them. The CDR3 runs to 14 residues. CDR3 nucleotide sequence: TGTGCCAGCTCCTCGGGGCAGGGTACGAATGAGCAGTTCTTC. Translating it yields CASSSGQGTNEQFF.

The V and J genes are TRBV2 and TRBJ2-1; 8 positions match TRBD1. Germline CDR1 and CDR2: SNHLY and FYNNEI. With 5 bases clipped from V and 5 bases from J, the junction kept 2 bases outside the gene matches. The CDR3 covers 13 residues. The CDR3 nucleotides are TGTGCCAGCAGTCCCAGGGGGCACAATGAGCAGTTCTTC. This encodes CASSPRGHNEQFF.

This clone appeared once. This chain connects TRBV13 to TRBJ2-3; D is unresolved. V was cut by 4 bases and J by 2 bases, with 19 bases left in between. The CDR3 has 17 residues. Germline assignment: CDR1 PRHDT and CDR2 FYEKMQ (reference sequence). CDR3 bases: TGTGCCAGCAGCTCGTCTAGTTCTGGTACCCTCACAGATACGCAGTATTTT. Translating gives CASSSSSSGTLTDTQYF.

The chain recombines TRBV7-3 with TRBJ2-2; TRBD1 matches at 9 bases. Unmatched junction bases numbered 10, after V lost 5 bases and J lost 9 bases. Germline CDR1 and CDR2: SGHTA and FQGTGA. This CDR3 has 15 amino acids. The CDR3, as DNA: TGTGCCAGCAGCCTGGACAGGGGAAGGTTACGGGAGCTGTTTTTT. This codes for CASSLDRGRLRELFF.

J is TRBJ1-2 and V is TRBV30, with 9 nucleotides matching TRBD1. This CDR3 is built from 14 residues. Trimming removed 7 bases from V and 4 bases from J; junction bases left unmatched: 10. Per the germline V gene, CDR1 is GTSNPN and CDR2 is SVGIG (reference sequence). The CDR3 loop reads CASSYRGPGYGYTF. The CDR3 DNA follows: TGTGCCTCAAGCTACAGGGGGCCCGGCTATGGCTACACCTTC.

This chain connects TRBV9 to TRBJ2-5; perhaps TRBD1 as D (6 bases). This CDR3 spans 15 amino acids. The V gene's germline CDR1 is SGDLS and CDR2 YYNGEE. With 1 base removed from V and 3 bases from J, the gap between germline ends came to 13 bases. The DNA for the CDR3 is TGTGCCAGCAGCGTACCGACAGGCCAAGAAGAGACCCAGTACTTC. Translated, it gives CASSVPTGQEETQYF. Combining the CDR3 with reference TRBV9 and TRBJ2-5 gives the whole variable domain DSGVTQTPKHLITATGQRVTLRCSPRSGDLSVYWYQQSLDQGLQFLIQYYNGEERAKGNILERFSAQQFPDLHSELNLSSLELGDSALYFCASSVPTGQEETQYFGPGTRLLVL.

V gene TRBV10-3 combines with J gene TRBJ2-7, with TRBD2 matching over 10 bases. The germline CDR1 and CDR2 sequences are ENHRY and SYGVKD. The V and J ends lost 3 bases and 2 bases, in that order; junction bases with no gene match: 4. The CDR3 runs to 15 residues. CDR3: CAISERTSGTYEQYF. The CDR3 nucleotides are TGTGCCATCAGTGAAAGGACTAGCGGAACCTACGAGCAGTACTTC.

The chain carries TRBV6-5 and TRBJ2-3, with D possibly TRBD1 on 5 matching bases. CDR3 length: 16 amino acids. Looked up from germline, CDR1 is MNHEY and CDR2 is SVGAGI. V was trimmed by 0 bases and J by 1 base, leaving 11 bases between them. The CDR3 protein is CASSYSNPTGTDTQYF. The CDR3 nucleotides are TGTGCCAGCAGTTACTCGAATCCGACAGGCACAGATACGCAGTATTTT.